This T cell receptor (beta chain) was obtained from a study of blood T cell repertoires in COVID-19. Across the whole study: Donors in the United States, Italy and Spain gave samples during acute or convalescent COVID-19. Sources were T cells, B-cell-depleted T cells, or PBMCs; the material itself was cDNA or gDNA.

Germline CDR1 reads GTSNPN; CDR2 reads SVGIG (reference sequence). The length of the CDR3 is 13 residues. The V end lost 1 base, the J end lost 0 bases, and 4 bases lay between the germline ends. How the authors handled the data: Quantification of nucleated cells was approximated via reference gene primer amplification. The protocol was immunoSEQ multiplex PCR, while the TCRdb copy is restricted to in-frame clones and leaves out a portion. That table gives V, J and clone size, and the DNA gave D and trimming. The sample has 300,000 to 400,000 clones, 87% seen once. Seattle patients were enrolled while actively infected and followed longitudinally.

Specimen: peripheral blood. The rearrangement uses TRBV30 and TRBJ1-5; D gene ambiguous. This clonotype was sampled from an older woman with COVID-19, enrolled during active disease. CDR3 DNA: TGTGCCTGGAGTGGAGATAGCAATCAGCCCCAGCATTTT. It encodes CAWSGDSNQPQHF.